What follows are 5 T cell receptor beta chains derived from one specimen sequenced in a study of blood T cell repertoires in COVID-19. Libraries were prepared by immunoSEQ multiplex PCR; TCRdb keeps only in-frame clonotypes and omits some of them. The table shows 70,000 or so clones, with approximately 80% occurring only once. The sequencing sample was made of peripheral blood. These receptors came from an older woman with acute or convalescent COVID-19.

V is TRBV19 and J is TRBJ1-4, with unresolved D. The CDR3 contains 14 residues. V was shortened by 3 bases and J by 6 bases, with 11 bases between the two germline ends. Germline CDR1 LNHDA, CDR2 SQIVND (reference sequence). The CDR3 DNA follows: TGTGCCAGTAGTATGACAACTCGTCATGAAAAACTGTTTTTT. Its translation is CASSMTTRHEKLFF.

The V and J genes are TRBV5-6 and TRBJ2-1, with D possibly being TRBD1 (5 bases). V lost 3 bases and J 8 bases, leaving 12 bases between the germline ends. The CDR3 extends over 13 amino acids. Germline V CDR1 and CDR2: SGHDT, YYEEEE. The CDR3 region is CASSWGEGDEQFF. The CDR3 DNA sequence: TGTGCCAGCAGCTGGGGCGAAGGGGATGAGCAGTTCTTC. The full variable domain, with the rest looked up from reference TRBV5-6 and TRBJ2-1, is DAGVTQSPTHLIKTRGQQVTLRCSPKSGHDTVSWYQQALGQGPQFIFQYYEEEERQRGNFPDRFSGHQFPNYSSELNVNALLLGDSALYLCASSWGEGDEQFFGPGTRLTVL.

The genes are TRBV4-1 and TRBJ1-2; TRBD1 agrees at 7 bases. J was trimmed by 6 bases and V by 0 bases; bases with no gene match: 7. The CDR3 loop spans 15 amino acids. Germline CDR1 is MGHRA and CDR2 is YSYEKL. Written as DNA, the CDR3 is TGCGCCAGCAGCCAAGATGAAGACAGGGAGGATGGCTACACCTTC. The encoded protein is CASSQDEDREDGYTF.

The CDR3 DNA follows: TGCGCCAGCAGCTCTGGACTAGCGGGGGGGCCCGGGGGCACAGATACGCAGTATTTT. The encoded protein is CASSSGLAGGPGGTDTQYF. The chain uses TRBV5-1 and TRBJ2-3; 15 bases are a match to TRBD2. The CDR3 loop spans 19 amino acids. Germline values: CDR1 SGHRS, CDR2 YFSETQ. J gave up 1 base and V 3 bases, and 9 bases lay outside the gene matches.

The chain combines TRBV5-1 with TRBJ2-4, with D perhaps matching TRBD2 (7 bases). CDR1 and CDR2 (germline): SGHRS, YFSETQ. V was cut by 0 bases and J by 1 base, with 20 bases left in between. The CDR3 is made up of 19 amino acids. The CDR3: CASSLDEGGPGTAKNIQYF. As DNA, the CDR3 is TGCGCCAGCAGCTTGGATGAGGGGGGGCCGGGTACGGCCAAAAACATTCAGTACTTC.